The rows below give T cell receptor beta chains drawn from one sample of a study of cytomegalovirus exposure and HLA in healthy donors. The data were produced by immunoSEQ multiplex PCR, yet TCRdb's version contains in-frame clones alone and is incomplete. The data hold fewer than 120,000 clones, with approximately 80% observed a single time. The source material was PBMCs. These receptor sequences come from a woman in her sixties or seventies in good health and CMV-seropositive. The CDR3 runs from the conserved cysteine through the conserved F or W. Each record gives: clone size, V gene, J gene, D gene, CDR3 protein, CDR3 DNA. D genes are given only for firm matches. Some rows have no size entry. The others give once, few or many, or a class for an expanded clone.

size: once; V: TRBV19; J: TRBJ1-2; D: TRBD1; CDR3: CASSIGYRGLDYGYTF; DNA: TGTGCCAGTAGTATAGGTTACAGGGGGCTGGACTATGGCTACACCTTC
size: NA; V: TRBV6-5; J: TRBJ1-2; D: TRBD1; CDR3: CASSTPTTGGNGYTF; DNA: TGTGCCAGCAGTACCCCAACGACAGGGGGCAATGGCTACACCTTC
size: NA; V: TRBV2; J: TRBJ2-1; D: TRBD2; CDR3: CAGSGGSGRAGEQFF; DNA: TGTGCCGGCAGTGGCGGTAGCGGGAGGGCCGGTGAGCAGTTCTTC
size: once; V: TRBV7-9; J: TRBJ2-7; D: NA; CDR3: CASSRAYEQYF; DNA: TGTGCCAGCAGCCGAGCCTACGAGCAGTACTTC
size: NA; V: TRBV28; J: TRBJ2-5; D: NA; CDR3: CASSSERQETQYF; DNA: TGTGCCAGCAGTTCCGAGAGACAAGAGACCCAGTACTTC
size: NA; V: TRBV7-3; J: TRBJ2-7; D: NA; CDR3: CASSLLSGGEQYF; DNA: TGTGCCAGCAGCTTACTTTCCGGGGGTGAGCAGTACTTC
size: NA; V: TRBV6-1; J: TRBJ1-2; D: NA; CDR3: CASSEAGGHYGYTF; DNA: TGTGCCAGCAGTGAAGCAGGGGGTCACTATGGCTACACCTTC
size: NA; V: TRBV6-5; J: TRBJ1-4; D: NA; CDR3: CASSYSMSGNEKLFF; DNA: TGTGCCAGCAGTTACTCGATGTCGGGTAATGAAAAACTGTTTTTT
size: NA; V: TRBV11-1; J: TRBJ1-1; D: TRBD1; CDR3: CGSSLEGTGHPEAFF; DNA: TGTGGCAGCAGCTTAGAGGGGACAGGGCACCCTGAAGCTTTCTTT
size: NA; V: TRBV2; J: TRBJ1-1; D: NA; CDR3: CASGYQGNTEAFF; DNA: TGTGCCAGCGGATACCAGGGGAACACTGAAGCTTTCTTT
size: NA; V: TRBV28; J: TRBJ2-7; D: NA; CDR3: CASSPTRALTYEQYF; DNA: TGTGCCAGCAGTCCAACCCGTGCACTGACCTACGAGCAGTACTTC